This T cell receptor beta chain was identified in a study of shared clonotypes between healthy human individuals. Findings and limits, study-wide: Tissue TCR repertoires likely differ from these blood-only repertoires. Clonotype sharing among donors was thought likely to change with sequencing depth.

Remarks on this clone: The target antigen is unknown.

Germline V gene lookup returns CDR1 SGHRS and CDR2 YFSETQ. This CDR3 is built from 14 residues. J lost 2 bases, V lost 3 bases, and 4 bases had no gene match. Profiled with immunoSEQ multiplex PCR; TCRdb holds only in-frame clones, not every one. The sample lists about 2.1 million clones; roughly 95% were seen once. Naive CD8 cells lacked CD45RO, underwent positive selection for CCR7 and left out terminally differentiated effector memory CD45RA+ cells. None of the donors, who were healthy HIV-negative adults, had recently had acute infections or vaccinations. All of the donors resided in Nashville, Tennessee, and each was a Caucasian adult.

Source material: naive CD8+ T cells from PBMCs. V usage is TRBV5-1 and J usage is TRBJ1-1; TRBD1 matches 7 bases. The sequence came from a man aged 18-30 years in good health. Some clones in this sample may be carry-over from other donors' samples. The CDR3 DNA reads as TGCGCCAGCAGCTGGCGGGACAGCAACACTGAAGCTTTCTTT. Its translation: CASSWRDSNTEAFF. Variable domain in full (rest from reference TRBV5-1 and TRBJ1-1): KAGVTQTPRYLIKTRGQQVTLSCSPISGHRSVSWYQQTPGQGLQFLFEYFSETQRNKGNFPGRFSGRQFSNSRSEMNVSTLELGDSALYLCASSWRDSNTEAFFGQGTRLTVV.